This is a list of T cell receptor beta chains from one sample in a study of blood T cell repertoires in COVID-19. The table came from immunoSEQ multiplex PCR; TCRdb's copy has only in-frame clones and leaves some out. Among some 140,000 clones listed, around 88% were seen once. Sequencing was carried out using peripheral blood. Source of these receptors: a man in his fifties with active or convalescent COVID-19. CDR3s leave out the opening cysteine and the closing phenylalanine or tryptophan. Clone sizes are given selectively: once, few, many, or a class where the clone is expanded.

TRBV3-1/TRBV3-2 . ASSQAQGRSPLH
TRBV5-4 . ASSLRDRGIDGYT
TRBV6-5 once ASRGVRMNYEQY
TRBV29-1 . SVDTPPGRYNEQF
TRBV10-3 . AISQQGALTDTQY
TRBV6-5 . ASRATSGSGETQY
TRBV28 . ASSLDGNSGNTIY
TRBV6-5 . ASKTGFHGNTEAF
TRBV6-1 . ASSDVGVPYEQY
TRBV11-2 few ASSLVQAPNSPLH
TRBV30 . ASKTGVFDEQY
TRBV10-1 . ASSEVAGDYNEQF
TRBV5-1 . ASSLYGGQETEAF
TRBV24-1 . ATSDTKLTGGPYEQY
TRBV7-8 . ASSPPSGRYYTGELF
TRBV7-7 . ASSLGMRGQETQY
TRBV12-3/TRBV12-4 . ASALGGHQPQH
TRBV5-1 . ASRRGPSYEQY
TRBV5-5 . ASSVRQDLSNQPQH
TRBV9 . ASSVGAGGLNEQF
TRBV19 . ASSIDRGTNEKLF
TRBV18 . ASSTPTGVNEKLF
TRBV4-1 . ASSQDGTSGGYADTQY
TRBV13 many ASSSNGVGDYEQY
TRBV6-5 . ASSLGRLSDTQY
TRBV2 few ASSLRTGEFGGYT
TRBV6-1 . ASSESGDQPQH
TRBV29-1 . SVERPSVRTDTQY
TRBV7-9 once ASSPPLGLVNEQF
TRBV25-1 few ASSGATGAGNTIY
TRBV7-6 . ASSPRLAGDTGELF
TRBV2 . ASSVTGDQPQH
TRBV9 . ASSVAGTETQY
TRBV3-1/TRBV3-2 . ASSRKTGTPHGYT
TRBV7-6 . ASSRTANTGELF
TRBV4-1 . ASSQTTSGASTDTQY
TRBV27 once ASSWGTGSISGYT
TRBV5-6 . ASSQLTGAAQH
TRBV7-2 . ASSLVGTGTSYEQY
TRBV7-2 . ASSSKPGQGAGYT
TRBV2 many ASRRQGAGNEKLF
TRBV7-2 . ASSLVAISTDTQY
TRBV2 . ASSFRGDKYGYT
TRBV6-5 . ASRSYRQGRLGYT
TRBV9 . ASSVLPTNTGELF
TRBV6-5 . ASKTNSKNTEAF
TRBV5-1 . ASSLVAGTGVGEQF
TRBV2 once ASRATRTGNYGYT
TRBV5-1 . ASSLAGRQGADTQY
TRBV2 once ASRGGSNTGELF
TRBV5-1 . ASSFGILYEQY
TRBV10-3 once AIRPEGVGYNEQF
TRBV10-3 . AISGGLANDEQF
TRBV19 . ASSDRGLFDTQY
TRBV6-6 . ASSSGTDTGELF